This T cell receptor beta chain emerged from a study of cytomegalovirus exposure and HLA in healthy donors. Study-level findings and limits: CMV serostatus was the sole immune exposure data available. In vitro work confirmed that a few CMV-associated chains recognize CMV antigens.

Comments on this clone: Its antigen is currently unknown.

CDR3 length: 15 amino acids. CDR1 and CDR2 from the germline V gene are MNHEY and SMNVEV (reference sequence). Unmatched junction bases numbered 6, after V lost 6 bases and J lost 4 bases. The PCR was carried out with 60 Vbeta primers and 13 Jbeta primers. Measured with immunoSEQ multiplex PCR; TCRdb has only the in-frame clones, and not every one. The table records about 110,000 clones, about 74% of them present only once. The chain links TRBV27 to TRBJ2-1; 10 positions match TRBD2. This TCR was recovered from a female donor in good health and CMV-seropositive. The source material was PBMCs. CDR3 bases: TGTGCCAGCAGACTAGCGGGACCGCTATACAATGAGCAGTTCTTC. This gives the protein CASRLAGPLYNEQFF.